The 3 T cell receptor beta chains given below trace back to one sample, sequenced in a study of T cells expressing NK-cell markers (TCRdb year 2020). Library creation used 5' RACE. The reads were generated on an Illumina HiSeq 2000. TCRdb reprocessed the reads and lists each CDR3 protein sequence as a single entry, with no DNA. The sample table holds 550,000 to 600,000 distinct CDR3 sequences. Together, the top ten hold 3% to 4.5% of the sample. The sequencing sample was made of blood T cells: a sorted CD56 or NKG2C T cell subset, CD4+ or CD8+ T cells, or bulk PBMC T cells (not recorded which). The receptors originated from a man younger than 35 in good health. Donor details come from another sample of the same person, matched by shared clones.

This chain uses TRBV11-3 with TRBJ2-2. The CDR3 covers 13 residues. The germline V gene has CDR1 SGHNT and CDR2 YENEEA. The CDR3 sequence: CASHIKGAGELFF. Using reference TRBV11-3 and TRBJ2-2 for the parts outside the CDR3, the full variable domain is EAGVVQSPRYKIIEKKQPVAFWCNPISGHNTLYWYLQNLGQGPELLIRYENEEAVDDSQLPKDRFSAERLKGVDSTLKIQPAELGDSAVYLCASHIKGAGELFFGEGSRLTVL.

V usage is TRBV11-2 and J usage is TRBJ2-1; lacking DNA, the TRBD1 call made by TCRdb goes unchecked. This CDR3 has 14 residues. Per germline, CDR1 SGHAT and CDR2 FQNNGV. CDR3 amino acids: CASSLQGQYNEQFF.

This rearrangement joins TRBV4-1 to TRBJ2-6; TCRdb indicates TRBD1, and absent DNA this call remains unverified. The CDR3 is 18 residues long. Germline values: CDR1 MGHRA, CDR2 YSYEKL. The CDR3 spells CASSQASGRYSGANVLTF.